The 7 T cell receptor beta chains below all came from one sample that was sequenced in a study of blood T cell repertoires in COVID-19 (dated by TCRdb to the early 2020s). Preparation of the library involved the immunoSEQ multiplex PCR assay. TCRdb retrieved this table from immuneACCESS and kept in-frame rearrangements only. Not all clones are present; in checked studies, unresolved V genes account for under half, and no reason is known for the remainder. This sample lists some 150,000 clones; roughly 80% were detected once. The ten most abundant clones make up 8% to 9.5% of the sample. Sequenced input: peripheral blood. The receptors were sampled from a woman aged 70-85 years with acute or convalescent COVID-19.

The chain uses TRBV2 and TRBJ2-4; 15 positions agree with TRBD2. Looked up from germline, CDR1 is SNHLY and CDR2 is FYNNEI. There are 18 residues in the CDR3. With V trimmed by 8 bases and J by 3 bases, 11 bases remained unmatched. DNA of the CDR3: TGTGCCAGCCACCTAGGACTAGCGGGAGGGCCGGACAAAAACATTCAGTACTTC. Residues: CASHLGLAGGPDKNIQYF. Full variable domain (outside the CDR3, taken from reference TRBV2 and TRBJ2-4): EPEVTQTPSHQVTQMGQEVILRCVPISNHLYFYWYRQILGQKVEFLVSFYNNEISEKSEIFDDQFSVERPDGSNFTLKIRSTKLEDSAMYFCASHLGLAGGPDKNIQYFGAGTRLSVL.

V is TRBV5-4 and J is TRBJ2-7; D is unresolved. This CDR3 comprises 12 residues. CDR1 and CDR2 from the germline V gene are SGHNT and YYREEE (reference sequence). Trimming removed 0 bases from V and 7 bases from J, with 8 bases in between. The CDR3 coding sequence is TGTGCCAGCAGCTTGGCCTCCTCGGAGCAGTACTTC. Protein sequence: CASSLASSEQYF.

V gene TRBV5-1 combines with J gene TRBJ2-7, with 11 bases that match TRBD2. Germline CDR1 reads SGHRS; CDR2 reads YFSETQ. Trimming at V came to 3 bases and at J to 7 bases, leaving 9 bases not matched to a gene. This CDR3 contains 15 residues. In nucleotides, the CDR3 is TGCGCCAGCAGCTCGTCACTAGCGGGAGCCCGAGAGCAGTACTTC. Its protein product is CASSSSLAGAREQYF. Based on the CDR3 plus reference TRBV5-1 and TRBJ2-7, the full variable domain is KAGVTQTPRYLIKTRGQQVTLSCSPISGHRSVSWYQQTPGQGLQFLFEYFSETQRNKGNFPGRFSGRQFSNSRSEMNVSTLELGDSALYLCASSSSLAGAREQYFGPGTRLTVT.

This clone was detected only a few times. J is TRBJ2-1 and V is TRBV20-1; the D gene is possibly TRBD1 (5 bases). The CDR3 runs 11 residues. Germline lookup yields CDR1 DFQATT and CDR2 SNEGSKA (reference sequence). Trimming stripped 4 bases from V and 11 bases from J, with 12 bases between. The CDR3 here is CSANGRQKQFF. The CDR3 region has the DNA TGCAGTGCTAACGGTCGACAGAAGCAGTTCTTC.

This clone was found once. This chain links TRBV30 with TRBJ2-6, with D tentatively TRBD2 (6 bases). From germline, CDR1 is GTSNPN and CDR2 SVGIG (reference sequence). The CDR3 consists of 14 residues. Trimming removed 0 bases at V and 8 bases at J, with 11 bases between. CDR3 amino acids: CAWSVTGGTNVLTF. The DNA for the CDR3 is TGTGCCTGGAGTGTCACCGGAGGGACCAACGTCCTGACTTTC.

The CDR3 nucleotides are TGTGCCAGCAGCCTCCTCTCTGGCCAGTACACAGATACGCAGTATTTT. It is translated as CASSLLSGQYTDTQYF. V gene TRBV5-5 combines with J gene TRBJ2-3; no definite D call. V was pared by 4 bases and J by 2 bases, with 17 bases between. The CDR3 contains 16 residues. The germline V gene encodes CDR1 SGHKS and CDR2 YYEKEE (reference sequence).

This chain connects TRBV11-2 to TRBJ2-2; perhaps TRBD2 as D (5 bases). Germline values: CDR1 SGHAT, CDR2 FQNNGV. V was clipped by 5 bases and J by 4 bases, with 11 bases between them. CDR3 length: 14 residues. The chain's CDR3 is CASSQDWLTGELFF. CDR3 sequence (DNA): TGTGCCAGCAGCCAGGACTGGCTCACCGGGGAGCTGTTTTTT.